A single sample gave rise to the 6 T cell receptor beta chains below, sequenced in a study of blood T cell repertoires in COVID-19. Generated by immunoSEQ multiplex PCR, the TCRdb table keeps only in-frame clones and is missing some. The sample records 45,000 to 50,000 clones, over 75% being singletons. The sequenced sample consisted of peripheral blood. The receptors originated from a woman older than 75 with COVID-19, enrolled during active disease.

This rearrangement joins TRBV27 to TRBJ2-4, with 9 bases matching TRBD2. The CDR3 runs to 20 residues. CDR1 is MNHEY and CDR2 is SMNVEV in the germline V gene (reference sequence). V trimming: 2 bases; J trimming: 0 bases; junction bases outside the gene matches: 14. The CDR3 reads CASSLRIGAGGELAKNIQYF. The CDR3 nucleotides read TGTGCCAGCAGTTTAAGAATTGGGGCGGGGGGGGAACTAGCCAAAAACATTCAGTACTTC.

This rearrangement joins TRBV5-1 to TRBJ2-5; 7 positions match TRBD1. Germline-derived CDR1 and CDR2 are SGHRS and YFSETQ. CDR3 length equals 14 residues. With 0 bases clipped from V and 2 bases from J, the junction kept 1 base outside the gene matches. The CDR3 sequence is CASSLVDRQETQYF. CDR3 in DNA: TGCGCCAGCAGCTTGGTGGACAGGCAAGAGACCCAGTACTTC.

The V call is TRBV2, the J call TRBJ2-5, with D possibly matching TRBD1 (6 bases). V was shortened by 6 bases and J by 2 bases, with 16 bases between the two germline ends. This CDR3 comprises 15 residues. Looked up from germline, CDR1 is SNHLY and CDR2 is FYNNEI. As DNA, the CDR3 is TGTGCCAGCAGAGACATGGGACATCCTCAAGAGACCCAGTACTTC. It yields the protein CASRDMGHPQETQYF.

The chain uses TRBV28 and TRBJ2-2; 10 positions agree with TRBD1. CDR1 MDHEN and CDR2 SYDVKM come from the germline V gene. J gave up 2 bases and V 7 bases, and 7 bases lay outside the gene matches. The CDR3 is 16 amino acids. This chain's CDR3 is CASTTDRGFNTGELFF. CDR3 in DNA: TGTGCCAGCACCACGGACAGGGGGTTCAACACCGGGGAGCTGTTTTTT.

The chain is built from TRBV4-2 and TRBJ2-7; no firm D call. Germline values: CDR1 LGHNA, CDR2 YNFKEQ. Trimming shortened V by 0 bases and J by 1 base, and 16 bases separated the two germline ends. The length of the CDR3 is 17 residues. The CDR3 DNA sequence: TGTGCCAGCAGCCAAGATCACCGGAGCCCCCTATCCTACGAGCAGTACTTC. Protein: CASSQDHRSPLSYEQYF.

The genes are TRBV4-1 and TRBJ2-7; TRBD1 aligns across 11 bases. The CDR3 spans 16 residues. The V and J ends lost 0 bases and 3 bases, in that order; junction bases with no gene match: 4. Germline V CDR1 and CDR2: MGHRA, YSYEKL. CDR3 bases: TGCGCCAGCAGCCAAGATAGTGGGACAGGGGGCTACGAGCAGTACTTC. Protein product: CASSQDSGTGGYEQYF.